The text below deals with one TCR beta chain. What it binds is not known. The final CDR3 position lacks the conserved phenylalanine or tryptophan, pointing to a likely read error. The DNA is left out, because the CDR3 cannot be placed on it with certainty; the CDR3 is given as TCRdb lists it. These data come from a study of CD8+CD57+ T cells in acquired aplastic anemia. General study findings and limits: Patients and controls were not found to differ significantly in CD8+ Simpson's diversity.

According to the study, genomic DNA was the template for TCR beta VDJ and CDR3 profiling. TCRdb reprocessed the reads via MiXCR and lists one record per CDR3 protein. The sample includes hundreds of thousands of distinct CDR3 sequences, roughly a third of them seen just once. Inclusive of both ends, the CDR3 amounts to 12 amino acids. Germline assignment: CDR1 MNHEY and CDR2 SVGAGI. Sequenced patients had shown CD8+CD57+ cell expansion by flow cytometry. Blood came from patients not yet given any therapy. The chain joins TRBV6-5 to TRBJ1-1. The specimen sequenced was sorted CD4+, CD8+, or CD8+CD57+ T cells (not recorded which) from PBMCs. The TCR sequence derives from a human donor with aplastic anemia. CDR3 amino acids: CASSYPGLAGKG.